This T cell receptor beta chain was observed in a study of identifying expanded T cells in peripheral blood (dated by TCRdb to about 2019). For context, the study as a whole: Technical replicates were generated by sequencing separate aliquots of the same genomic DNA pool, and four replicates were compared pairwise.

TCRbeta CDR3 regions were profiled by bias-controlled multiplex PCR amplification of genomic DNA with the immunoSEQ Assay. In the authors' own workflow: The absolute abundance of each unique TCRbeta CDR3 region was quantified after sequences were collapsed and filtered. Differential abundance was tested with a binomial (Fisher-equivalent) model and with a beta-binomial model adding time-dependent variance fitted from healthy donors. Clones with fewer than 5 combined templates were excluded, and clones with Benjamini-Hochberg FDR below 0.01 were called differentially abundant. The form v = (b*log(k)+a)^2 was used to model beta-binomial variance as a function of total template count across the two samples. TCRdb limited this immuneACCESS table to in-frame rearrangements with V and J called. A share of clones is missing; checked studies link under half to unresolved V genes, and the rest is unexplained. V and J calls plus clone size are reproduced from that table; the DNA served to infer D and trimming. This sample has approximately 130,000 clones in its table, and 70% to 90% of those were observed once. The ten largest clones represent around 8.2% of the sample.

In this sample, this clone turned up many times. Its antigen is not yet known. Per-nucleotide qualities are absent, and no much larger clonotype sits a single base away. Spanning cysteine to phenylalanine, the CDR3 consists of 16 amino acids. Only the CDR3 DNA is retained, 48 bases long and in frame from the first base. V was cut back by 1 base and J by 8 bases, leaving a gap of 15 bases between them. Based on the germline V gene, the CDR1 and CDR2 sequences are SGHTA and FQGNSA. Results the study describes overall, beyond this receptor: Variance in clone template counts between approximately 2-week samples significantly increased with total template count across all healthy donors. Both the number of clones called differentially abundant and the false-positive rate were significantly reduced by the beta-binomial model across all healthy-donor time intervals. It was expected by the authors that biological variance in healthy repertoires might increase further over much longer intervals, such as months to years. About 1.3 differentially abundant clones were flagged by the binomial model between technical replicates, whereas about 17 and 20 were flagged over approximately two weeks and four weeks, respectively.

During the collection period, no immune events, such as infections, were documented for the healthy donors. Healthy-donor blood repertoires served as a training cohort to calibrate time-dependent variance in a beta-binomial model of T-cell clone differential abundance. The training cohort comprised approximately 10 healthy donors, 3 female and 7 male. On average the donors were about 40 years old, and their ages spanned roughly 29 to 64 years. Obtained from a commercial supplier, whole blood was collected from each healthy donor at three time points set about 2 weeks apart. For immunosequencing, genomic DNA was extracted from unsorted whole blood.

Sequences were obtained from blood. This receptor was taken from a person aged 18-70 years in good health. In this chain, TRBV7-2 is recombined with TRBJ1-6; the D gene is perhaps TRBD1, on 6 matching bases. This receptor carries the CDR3 CASSLGQVRLDSPLHF. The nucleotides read TGTGCCAGCAGCTTAGGACAGGTTCGACTGGATTCACCCCTCCACTTT.